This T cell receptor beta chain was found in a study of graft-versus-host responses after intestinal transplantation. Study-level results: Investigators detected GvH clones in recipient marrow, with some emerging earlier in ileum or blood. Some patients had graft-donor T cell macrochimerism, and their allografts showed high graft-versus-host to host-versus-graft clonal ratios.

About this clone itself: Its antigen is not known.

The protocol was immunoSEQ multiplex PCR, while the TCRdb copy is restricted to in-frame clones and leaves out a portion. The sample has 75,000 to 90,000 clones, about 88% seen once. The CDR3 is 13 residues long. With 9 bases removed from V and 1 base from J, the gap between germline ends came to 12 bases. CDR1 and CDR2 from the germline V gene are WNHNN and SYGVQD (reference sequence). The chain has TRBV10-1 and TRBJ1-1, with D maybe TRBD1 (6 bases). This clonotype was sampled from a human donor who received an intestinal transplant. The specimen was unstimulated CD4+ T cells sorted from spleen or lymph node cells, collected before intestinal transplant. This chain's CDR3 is CASQGGGNTEAFF. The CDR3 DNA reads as TGCGCCAGTCAGGGAGGGGGGAACACTGAAGCTTTCTTT.